This passage covers 10 T cell receptor beta chains from one sample sequenced in a study of CD8 T cells in Susac syndrome. RNA was extracted with the RNeasy kit, and a quantity of 0.5 to 1 ug was reverse transcribed using random hexamers. TCRdb recomputed calls from the immunoSEQ multiplex PCR reads with MiXCR, one row per CDR3 protein. The repertoire holds 55,000 to 80,000 distinct CDR3 sequences, with 85% to 95% as singletons. Source material: CD4+ T cells from PBMCs. The receptors derive from a human donor with Susac syndrome.

The chain joins TRBV18 to TRBJ1-3; D gene uncertain. V lost 3 bases, J lost 0 bases, and 6 bases lay in between. The germline V gene encodes CDR1 KGHSH and CDR2 LQKENI. This CDR3 has 14 residues. The CDR3 DNA sequence: TGTGCCAGCTCACCTCAGAACTCTGGAAACACCATATATTTT. Translation: CASSPQNSGNTIYF.

The genes are TRBV28 and TRBJ2-1, with D possibly matching TRBD2 (6 bases). Germline assignment: CDR1 MDHEN and CDR2 SYDVKM. The CDR3 contains 16 residues. With 3 bases removed from V and 0 bases from J, the gap between germline ends came to 12 bases. CDR3 in DNA: TGTGCCAGCAGTTTCTTACTCGGGAGCTCCTACAATGAGCAGTTCTTC. It codes for CASSFLLGSSYNEQFF.

The chain employs TRBV6-1 and TRBJ1-1; D is undetermined. This CDR3 is 13 amino acids long. Trimming cost V 7 bases and J 3 bases, with 12 bases left between them. Germline CDR1 and CDR2: MNHNS and SASEGT. The CDR3: CASTRTLDTEAFF. The DNA of the CDR3 is TGTGCCAGCACCAGGACCCTGGACACTGAAGCTTTCTTT.

This sequence joins TRBV5-1 and TRBJ1-1; 8 bases align to TRBD1. This CDR3 has 14 residues. The junction had 8 bases not matched to a gene; V was cut back by 0 bases and J by 10 bases. Per germline, CDR1 SGHRS and CDR2 YFSETQ. CDR3 residues: CASSLDRGALGAFF. The CDR3 region has the DNA TGCGCCAGCAGCTTGGACAGGGGGGCGCTAGGAGCTTTCTTT. Drawing the rest from reference TRBV5-1 and TRBJ1-1, the complete variable domain is KAGVTQTPRYLIKTRGQQVTLSCSPISGHRSVSWYQQTPGQGLQFLFEYFSETQRNKGNFPGRFSGRQFSNSRSEMNVSTLELGDSALYLCASSLDRGALGAFFGQGTRLTVV.

This chain joins TRBV20-1 and TRBJ1-2, with 9 positions matching TRBD1. This CDR3 region has 19 residues. V gave up 0 bases and J gave up 8 bases; unmatched junction bases: 22. CDR1 is DFQATT and CDR2 is SNEGSKA in the germline V gene (reference sequence). The CDR3 loop reads CSARENTGTGPIGVGGYTF. The CDR3 region has the DNA TGCAGTGCTAGAGAAAACACCGGGACAGGGCCGATCGGGGTGGGAGGCTACACCTTC.

The genes are TRBV20-1 and TRBJ1-1, with a weak D call TRBD1 (6 bases). The germline V gene has CDR1 DFQATT and CDR2 SNEGSKA (reference sequence). V was shortened by 6 bases and J by 1 base, with 15 bases between the two germline ends. The CDR3 is 14 amino acids. Here the CDR3 reads CSAQRGRGNTEAFF. The CDR3 coding sequence is TGCAGTGCCCAGCGGGGGCGGGGGAACACTGAAGCTTTCTTT.

The rearrangement uses TRBV6-2 or TRBV6-3 and TRBJ2-7, with 10 positions matching TRBD1. Looked up from germline, CDR1 is MNHEY and CDR2 is SVGEGT. V lost 6 bases and J lost 3; bases outside the gene matches: 8. There are 15 residues in the CDR3. The CDR3 nucleotides are TGTGCCAGCAGATATGGGACAGGGGAACTCTACGAGCAGTACTTC. Translated: CASRYGTGELYEQYF.

The chain joins TRBV28 to TRBJ2-1, with 13 bases aligning to TRBD2. This CDR3 has 14 amino acids. Trimming at V came to 6 bases and at J to 4 bases, leaving 0 bases not matched to a gene. The germline CDR1 and CDR2 sequences are MDHEN and SYDVKM. The CDR3 spells CASRGLAGYNEQFF. In DNA, the CDR3 is TGTGCCAGCAGGGGACTAGCGGGGTACAATGAGCAGTTCTTC.

The gene calls are TRBV2 and TRBJ1-5; D call uncertain. The length of the CDR3 is 15 residues. The V gene lost 7 bases and the J gene lost 3 bases, with 16 bases spanning the gap. Germline CDR1 reads SNHLY; CDR2 reads FYNNEI. CDR3 sequence (DNA): TGTGCCAGCAAGGAACGGGCAGGTGACAATCAGCCCCAGCATTTT. As protein: CASKERAGDNQPQHF.

CDR3 region: CASSLFGGWAFF. The CDR3 DNA reads TGTGCCAGCAGTCTATTCGGGGGATGGGCTTTCTTT. The chain links TRBV25-1 to TRBJ1-1, with D tentatively TRBD1 (5 bases). Trimming cost V 5 bases and J 11 bases, with 15 bases left between them. Looked up from germline, CDR1 is MGHDK and CDR2 is SYGVNS. The CDR3 runs to 12 residues. The variable domain in full, completed from reference TRBV25-1 and TRBJ1-1, reads EADIYQTPRYLVIGTGKKITLECSQTMGHDKMYWYQQDPGMELHLIHYSYGVNSTEKGDLSSESTVSRIRTEHFPLTLESARPSHTSQYLCASSLFGGWAFFGQGTRLTVV.